A single sample is the source of the 21 T cell receptor beta chains below, sequenced in a study of T cells in Graves' hyperthyroidism and ophthalmopathy. There were TCR beta CDR3 regions amplified from RNA transcripts. During a first-round RT-PCR of the TCR CDR3, the HTBI primer set was used. MiXCR, applied by TCRdb to the multiplex PCR reads, yields one record per CDR3 protein. The repertoire holds 600,000 or so distinct CDR3 sequences, with approximately 15% as singletons. Source material: blood. The receptors were sampled from a woman between 18 and 29 years old with Graves' ophthalmopathy.

This clonotype was seen only a few times. The gene calls are TRBV9 and TRBJ2-7, with D perhaps assigned TRBD1 or TRBD2 (5 bases each). CDR1 is SGDLS, CDR2 YYNGEE, per germline. Trimming took off 3 bases at V and 3 bases at J, with 16 bases between the two ends. This CDR3 region has 15 residues. This CDR3 reads CASSARTGTNYEQYF. The CDR3 DNA reads as TGTGCCAGCAGCGCACGCACCGGGACGAACTACGAGCAGTACTTC.

This clonotype was picked up many times. The J gene is TRBJ2-1, the V gene TRBV12-3 or TRBV12-4; tentatively, D is TRBD2 (6 bases). This CDR3 is built from 11 residues. Between the trimmed V and J ends, which lost 8 bases and 10 bases, there was a span of 12 bases. CDR3 loop: CASLYGREQFF. For the CDR3, the DNA is TGTGCCAGCCTCTACGGGAGAGAGCAGTTCTTC.

This clonotype was seen many times. The gene calls are TRBV28 and TRBJ1-1; D unclear. V was shortened by 3 bases and J by 3 bases, with 14 bases between the two germline ends. This CDR3 has 15 residues. The V gene's germline CDR1 is MDHEN and CDR2 SYDVKM. DNA for the CDR3: TGTGCCAGCAGTTTCCCTTTGGGTCGATACACTGAAGCTTTCTTT. Its protein is CASSFPLGRYTEAFF.

This clonotype was detected only a few times. This chain uses TRBV4-1 with TRBJ2-4, with 12 bases that match TRBD2. CDR1 MGHRA and CDR2 YSYEKL come from the germline V gene. The CDR3 totals 17 residues. V was pared by 5 bases and J by 3 bases, with 8 bases of the junction left unmatched. The CDR3 coding sequence is TGCGCCAGCAGCGCGGGACTAGCGGGCTTAGGCAAAAACATTCAGTACTTC. Translation gives CASSAGLAGLGKNIQYF.

At least ten counts were recorded for this clonotype. V usage is TRBV7-9 and J usage is TRBJ2-5; 8 bases are shared with TRBD2. The CDR3 has 20 amino acids. V was pared by 5 bases and J by 0 bases, with 20 bases of the junction left unmatched. Per germline, CDR1 SEHNR and CDR2 FQNEAQ (reference sequence). The CDR3 protein is CASSPIGGSGSLGHQETQYF. In nucleotides, the CDR3 is TGTGCCAGCAGCCCCATCGGAGGAAGCGGGAGTCTCGGCCACCAAGAGACCCAGTACTTC.

In this sample, this clonotype turned up a few times. The chain carries TRBV10-3 and TRBJ1-1; D gene ambiguous. Germline V gene lookup returns CDR1 ENHRY and CDR2 SYGVKD. Deletions cut 5 bases from V and 2 bases from J, with 12 bases between. CDR3 length: 14 residues. The CDR3 sequence is CAISLELPNTEAFF. CDR3 DNA: TGTGCCATCAGTCTGGAGCTACCCAACACTGAAGCTTTCTTT.

This clonotype has at least ten counts. This rearrangement joins TRBV6-1 to TRBJ1-1, with D uncertain. Germline V gene sequence: CDR1 MNHNS, CDR2 SASEGT. The CDR3 runs 13 residues. V was clipped by 6 bases and J by 1 base, with 9 bases between them. CDR3 sequence reads: CASRMRENTEAFF. In DNA, the CDR3 is TGTGCCAGCAGAATGCGGGAGAACACTGAAGCTTTCTTT.

V gene TRBV9 combines with J gene TRBJ1-4, with D possibly matching TRBD1 (5 bases). CDR3 length: 14 residues. CDR1 is SGDLS and CDR2 is YYNGEE in the germline V gene. With 0 bases removed from V and 7 bases from J, the gap between germline ends came to 10 bases. This CDR3 is CASSVGRGSEKLFF. The CDR3 nucleotides read TGTGCCAGCAGCGTAGGGAGGGGCAGTGAAAAACTGTTTTTT.

This clonotype came up a few times. In DNA form, the CDR3 reads TGCGCCAGCAGTGGGGTACCACTAGCGGAAAGCTCCTACGAGCAGTACTTC. Residues: CASSGVPLAESSYEQYF. The chain couples TRBV10-2 to TRBJ2-7; TRBD2 matches at 8 bases. This CDR3 is 17 amino acids long. Trimming took 4 bases from V and 0 from J; bases not matched to a gene: 11. The V gene's germline CDR1 is WSHSY and CDR2 SAAADI.

This clonotype was picked up many times. CDR3 nucleotides: TGTGCCAGCAGTCCCAGGCCAGTTGGATCGGGGGAGACCCAGTACTTC. Protein sequence: CASSPRPVGSGETQYF. This rearrangement joins TRBV27 to TRBJ2-5; perhaps TRBD2 as D (5 bases). Deletions cut 5 bases from V and 5 bases from J, with 21 bases between. Germline V lookup: CDR1 MNHEY, CDR2 SMNVEV (reference sequence). The CDR3 consists of 16 residues.

In its sample, this clonotype was seen many times. This chain joins TRBV30 and TRBJ1-1, with no clear D. V lost 0 bases, J lost 4 bases, and 3 bases lay in between. CDR3 size: 11 residues. CDR1 and CDR2 from the germline V gene are GTSNPN and SVGIG (reference sequence). The CDR3 bases are TGTGCCTGGAGTGTAAGCACTGAAGCTTTCTTT. It codes for CAWSVSTEAFF.

A note on this clonotype: A much larger clonotype is one base distant, so this may be a read error. The rearrangement links TRBV13 to TRBJ2-1; D not resolved. The germline V gene encodes CDR1 PRHDT and CDR2 FYEKMQ (reference sequence). The V end was cut by 0 bases, the J end by 12 bases, with 9 bases between. The CDR3 is 12 amino acids. CDR3 sequence reads: CASSLGAALQFF. The CDR3 coding sequence is TGTGCCAGCAGCTTAGGGGCAGCTTTGCAGTTCTTC.

This clonotype was picked up a small number of times. For the CDR3, the DNA is TGTGCCAGCAGTTTATTTCGGACAGGGGCCGCCTACGAGCAGTACTTC. Its protein product is CASSLFRTGAAYEQYF. V gene TRBV28 combines with J gene TRBJ2-7; TRBD1 aligns across 9 bases. Unmatched junction bases numbered 6, after V lost 1 base and J lost 2 bases. Per germline, CDR1 MDHEN and CDR2 SYDVKM. The CDR3 is 16 residues long.

The sample holds many counts of this clonotype. This sequence joins TRBV24-1 and TRBJ1-1; 11 positions match TRBD1. CDR1 is KGHDR and CDR2 is SFDVKD in the germline V gene. This CDR3 is 12 amino acids long. The V gene end was trimmed by 3 bases and the J gene end by 11 bases; junction bases not matched to a gene: 1. In DNA form, the CDR3 reads TGTGCCACCAGTGATCGGGACAGGGGGGCTTTCTTT. Translating gives CATSDRDRGAFF.

This rearrangement joins TRBV6-9 to TRBJ2-2; TRBD2 is a possible D gene (6 bases). Per germline, CDR1 MNHGY and CDR2 SVAAGI. The V end was cut by 3 bases, the J end by 6 bases, with 23 bases between. This CDR3 has 18 amino acids. The CDR3 here is CASSYDTWRARLAGELFF. The CDR3 nucleotides are TGTGCCAGCAGTTACGACACATGGAGGGCCCGGTTGGCCGGGGAGCTGTTTTTT.

The table lists this clonotype with a few counts. V and J are TRBV6-1 and TRBJ2-7; D gene ambiguous. V was cut by 5 bases and J by 7 bases, with 21 bases left in between. The CDR3 consists of 15 residues. Germline CDR1 and CDR2: MNHNS and SASEGT. CDR3: CASSIIVGQLEEQYF. The DNA of the CDR3 is TGTGCCAGCAGTATAATTGTCGGCCAACTGGAGGAGCAGTACTTC.

The chain is built from TRBV10-3 and TRBJ1-2, with TRBD1 identical over 9 bases. From germline, CDR1 is ENHRY and CDR2 SYGVKD. CDR3 size: 13 residues. J was trimmed by 7 bases and V by 7 bases; bases with no gene match: 7. The CDR3 protein is CAITLQGAGGYTF. Written as DNA, the CDR3 is TGTGCCATCACCTTACAGGGGGCCGGTGGCTACACCTTC.

This clonotype was seen many times. This chain uses TRBV20-1 with TRBJ2-7, with D possibly being TRBD2 (5 bases). Germline lookup yields CDR1 DFQATT and CDR2 SNEGSKA (reference sequence). Trimming shortened V by 5 bases and J by 7 bases, and 12 bases separated the two germline ends. This CDR3 contains 11 residues. The CDR3 is CSADGLREQYF. The CDR3 DNA reads TGCAGTGCTGATGGACTGAGGGAGCAGTACTTC.

This clonotype was observed a handful of times. The V and J genes are TRBV20-1 and TRBJ2-3, with TRBD2 identical over 9 bases. CDR3 length equals 15 residues. Trimming cost V 5 bases and J 8 bases; bases outside gene matches: 14. The germline CDR1 and CDR2 sequences are DFQATT and SNEGSKA (reference sequence). CDR3 nucleotide sequence: TGCAGTGCTCCCGGGGTAGCGGGAGTCGGACGTACGCAGTATTTT. Translating gives CSAPGVAGVGRTQYF.

This clonotype was seen a handful of times. The chain combines TRBV6-2 or TRBV6-3 with TRBJ2-1; 11 bases are a match to TRBD2. The CDR3 consists of 16 residues. Trimming cost V 6 bases and J 7 bases; bases outside gene matches: 11. The germline CDR1 and CDR2 sequences are MNHEY and SVGEGT. CDR3 sequence reads: CASRQTSGSFRNEQFF. The CDR3 DNA follows: TGTGCCAGCAGACAAACTAGCGGGAGTTTTAGAAATGAGCAGTTCTTC.

As concerns this clonotype: This may be a read error: a much more frequent sequence differs by one nucleotide. For the CDR3, the DNA is TGTGCCAGCAGCTTAGGAGGGGGCCTCCTTGCTCACTATGGCTACACCTTC. As protein: CASSLGGGLLAHYGYTF. The chain combines TRBV11-2 with TRBJ1-2; 7 bases are a match to TRBD1. Germline-derived CDR1 and CDR2 are SGHAT and FQNNGV. The J segment lost 3 bases and the V segment lost 1 base, leaving 11 bases of the junction unmatched. The CDR3 has 17 amino acids.